Below are 27 T cell receptor beta chains sequenced from a single sample in a study of regulatory T cells in long-lasting Graves disease. Time point noted: newly diagnosed GD, antithyroid drugs for less than 3 months. The TCR library was made from RNA that had been extracted from PBMCs in TRIzol. Arm-PCR with iRepertoire HTBI primers amplified the CDR3 regions for these TCR beta libraries. From the multiplex PCR reads, TCRdb called clonotypes with MiXCR, one entry per CDR3 protein. The table has around 400,000 distinct CDR3 sequences, 15% seen once; the top ten hold roughly 7.7%. These sequences were also reported in another study, on T cells in Graves' hyperthyroidism and ophthalmopathy.

Specimen: peripheral blood mononuclear cells (PBMCs), collected at new diagnosis, from a patient treated with antithyroid drugs. These receptors all stem from a woman aged 40 to 50 with Graves disease.

The chain carries TRBV14 and TRBJ2-7, with TRBD2 identical over 7 bases. V lost 1 base, J lost 2 bases, and 5 bases stayed unmatched. CDR3 length: 15 amino acids. Germline CDR1 and CDR2: SGHDN and FVKESK. In DNA, the CDR3 is TGTGCCAGCAGCCAAGCTAGAGCGGGACCCTACGAGCAGTACTTC. Its protein is CASSQARAGPYEQYF.

This clonotype was seen many times. The genes are TRBV20-1 and TRBJ2-7; D gene ambiguous. In germline, CDR1 is DFQATT, CDR2 SNEGSKA (reference sequence). This CDR3 has 14 amino acids. V shed 1 base and J shed 1 base, with 11 bases lying between them. For the CDR3, the DNA is TGCAGTGCTAGAGTGGCCGGGCCATCCTACGAGCAGTACTTC. Amino acid sequence: CSARVAGPSYEQYF.

This chain uses TRBV12-3 or TRBV12-4 with TRBJ2-5; 7 positions agree with TRBD1. Trimming at V came to 6 bases and at J to 1 base, leaving 14 bases not matched to a gene. This CDR3 comprises 17 residues. The CDR3 DNA reads as TGTGCCAGCAGCACTACAGGGGTCCTTCTCCCCCAAGAGACCCAGTACTTC. This gives the protein CASSTTGVLLPQETQYF.

This clonotype appeared many times. One end of the junction varies from germline; a read error may be responsible. V is TRBV7-7 and J is TRBJ2-1; 13 bases fit TRBD2. The CDR3 covers 15 residues. Germline-derived CDR1 and CDR2 are SSHAT and FNYEAQ (reference sequence). This chain's CDR3 is CASSTGTSGDNEQFF. Here the CDR3 DNA reads TGTGCTAGCAGCACAGGGACTAGCGGGGACAATGAGCAGTTCTTC.

Points on this clonotype: This may come from a read error, since a much larger clone is one base off. This chain links TRBV12-3 or TRBV12-4 with TRBJ2-2; 10 bases agree with TRBD2. Trimming removed 6 bases from V and 7 bases from J; junction bases left unmatched: 14. The CDR3 is 17 residues long. The CDR3 here is CASSPETSGTGNGELFF. CDR3 bases: TGTGCCAGCAGCCCGGAAACTAGCGGGACCGGTAACGGGGAGCTGTTTTTT.

The rearrangement uses TRBV28 and TRBJ2-7, with D perhaps matching TRBD1 or TRBD2 (5 bases each). The CDR3 totals 13 residues. The germline CDR1 and CDR2 sequences are MDHEN and SYDVKM. Between the trimmed V and J ends, which lost 3 bases and 3 bases, there was a span of 9 bases. The DNA for the CDR3 is TGTGCCAGCAGTTTCGAGGGGTACTACGAGCAGTACTTC. As protein: CASSFEGYYEQYF.

This clonotype was recorded many times. The chain recombines TRBV28 with TRBJ1-1, with D possibly TRBD1 on 6 matching bases. The germline V gene has CDR1 MDHEN and CDR2 SYDVKM. This CDR3 has 16 amino acids. V gave up 5 bases and J gave up 2 bases, with 18 bases separating them. The CDR3 region is CASSPWGGSGNTEAFF. The CDR3 DNA is TGTGCCAGCAGTCCCTGGGGGGGCTCGGGAAACACTGAAGCTTTCTTT.

V usage is TRBV12-3 or TRBV12-4 and J usage is TRBJ2-3, with a weak D call TRBD1 (6 bases). The CDR3 totals 15 residues. V was pared by 5 bases and J by 1 base, with 13 bases between. The CDR3 region has the DNA TGTGCCAGCAGTGACCAGGGGCGGGGCACAGATACGCAGTATTTT. It specifies CASSDQGRGTDTQYF.

This clonotype has just a few counts. The CDR3 sequence is CASSQDFTPSGELFF. In DNA form, the CDR3 reads TGCGCCAGCAGCCAAGATTTCACCCCCTCCGGGGAGCTGTTTTTT. The genes are TRBV4-1 and TRBJ2-2; D unclear. V gave up 0 bases and J gave up 6 bases, with 11 bases separating them. CDR3 length: 15 residues. Germline values: CDR1 MGHRA, CDR2 YSYEKL.

At least ten counts were recorded for this clonotype. The chain uses TRBV7-6 and TRBJ1-4; TRBD1 matches 10 bases. J lost 1 base, V lost 5 bases, and 4 bases had no gene match. The CDR3 consists of 16 residues. Germline lookup yields CDR1 SGHVS and CDR2 FNYEAQ. This CDR3 reads CASSTTGGLTNEKLFF. CDR3 nucleotide sequence: TGTGCCAGCAGCACGACAGGGGGCTTAACTAATGAAAAACTGTTTTTT.

This clonotype has a count of ten or more. The chain is built from TRBV29-1 and TRBJ2-1; no clear D gene. Germline V gives CDR1 SQVTM, CDR2 ANQGSEA. Trimming removed 7 bases at V and 9 bases at J, with 10 bases between. This CDR3 has 10 amino acids. The CDR3, as DNA: TGCAGCGCGACTGCCGGTGAGCAGTTCTTC. This translates into CSATAGEQFF.

This clonotype occurred many times. CDR3 bases: TGTGCCAGCAGCTTGGAGTCGGGACGGTTGTCCTACGAGCAGTACTTC. Translated: CASSLESGRLSYEQYF. The chain carries TRBV5-6 and TRBJ2-7; D could derive from TRBD1 or TRBD2 (5 bases each). Germline CDR1 is SGHDT and CDR2 is YYEEEE. The CDR3 is 16 amino acids. V was pared by 0 bases and J by 1 base, with 14 bases between.

V and J are TRBV7-9 and TRBJ2-3, with TRBD2 identical over 13 bases. CDR3 length equals 16 residues. Germline trimming cut 5 bases from V and 6 bases from J; bases unmatched to any gene: 8. CDR1 SEHNR and CDR2 FQNEAQ come from the germline V gene (reference sequence). The CDR3 loop reads CASSNGLAGVDDTQYF. The CDR3 nucleotides are TGTGCCAGCAGCAATGGACTAGCGGGAGTAGACGATACGCAGTATTTT. Combining the CDR3 with reference TRBV7-9 and TRBJ2-3 gives the whole variable domain DTGVSQNPRHKITKRGQNVTFRCDPISEHNRLYWYRQTLGQGPEFLTYFQNEAQLEKSRLLSDRFSAERPKGSFSTLEIQRTEQGDSAMYLCASSNGLAGVDDTQYFGPGTRLTVL.

Worth noting for this clonotype: This clone may be a read error of a much larger clone one base away. The chain links TRBV28 to TRBJ2-5, with D perhaps matching TRBD1 or TRBD2 (5 bases each). Germline CDR1 reads MDHEN; CDR2 reads SYDVKM. This CDR3 comprises 13 residues. CDR3 in DNA: TGTGCCAGCAGCTGGGGACGGAAAGAGACCCAGTGCTTC. Protein product: CASSWGRKETQCF. Full variable domain (outside the CDR3, taken from reference TRBV28 and TRBJ2-5): DVKVTQSSRYLVKRTGEKVFLECVQDMDHENMFWYRQDPGLGLRLIYFSYDVKMKEKGDIPEGYSVSREKKERFSLILESASTNQTSMYLCASSWGRKETQCFGPGTRLLVL.

Ten or more counts support this clonotype. This sequence joins TRBV24-1 and TRBJ2-7; 7 bases are shared with TRBD1. CDR1 is KGHDR and CDR2 is SFDVKD in the germline V gene. CDR3 size: 14 residues. Germline trimming cut 5 bases from V and 5 bases from J; bases unmatched to any gene: 8. CDR3 coding DNA: TGTGCCACCAGTGGAGGCAGGGGGTCGGACGAGCAGTACTTC. It yields the protein CATSGGRGSDEQYF.

This clonotype was seen ten or more times. The chain couples TRBV5-4 to TRBJ2-1; D is uncertain. V was trimmed by 3 bases and J by 4 bases, leaving 14 bases between them. There are 15 residues in the CDR3. Germline V lookup: CDR1 SGHNT, CDR2 YYREEE (reference sequence). Here the CDR3 DNA reads TGTGCCAGCAGCTCTACCGGGTCCCCGTACAATGAGCAGTTCTTC. It codes for CASSSTGSPYNEQFF.

This clonotype has at least ten counts. Because the CDR3's place on the DNA is in doubt, the DNA is left out and the CDR3 is given as listed by TCRdb. The rearrangement uses TRBV24-1 and TRBJ2-5; TRBD2, the table's D call, lacks a check against the DNA. From germline, CDR1 is KGHDR and CDR2 SFDVKD. The CDR3 adds up to 18 amino acids, both ends counted. This CDR3 is CATLRFGSGTTKAETQYF.

The sample holds many counts of this clonotype. This chain joins TRBV12-3 or TRBV12-4 and TRBJ2-7; D is possibly TRBD1 or TRBD2 (6 bases each). The V end lost 3 bases, the J end lost 7 bases, and 16 bases lay between the germline ends. This CDR3 spans 14 amino acids. The CDR3 DNA reads as TGTGCCAGCAGTTTGGGGGGCCAGGTCGGGGAGCAGTACTTC. Translating gives CASSLGGQVGEQYF.

This clonotype was seen many times. This chain connects TRBV10-2 to TRBJ1-5; D is undetermined. This CDR3 has 13 residues. V lost 3 bases and J 8 bases, leaving 11 bases between the germline ends. Germline-derived CDR1 and CDR2 are WSHSY and SAAADI. CDR3 sequence (DNA): TGCGCCAGCAGTGATGGCCCGGAGGAGCCCCAGCATTTT. Its protein is CASSDGPEEPQHF.

This clonotype was picked up a small number of times. V gene TRBV5-1 combines with J gene TRBJ2-5; 11 bases agree with TRBD2. There are 17 residues in the CDR3. Germline V lookup: CDR1 SGHRS, CDR2 YFSETQ. V gave up 0 bases and J gave up 1 base; unmatched junction bases: 5. The CDR3 spells CASSLALAGGPQETQYF. DNA of the CDR3: TGCGCCAGCAGCTTGGCTTTAGCGGGAGGGCCCCAAGAGACCCAGTACTTC.

This clonotype was detected many times. The chain has TRBV12-3 or TRBV12-4 and TRBJ2-1; D is tentatively TRBD1 or TRBD2 (6 bases each). With 6 bases removed from V and 3 bases from J, the gap between germline ends came to 15 bases. The CDR3 is 15 amino acids. The CDR3 here is CASRRGGTDYNEQFF. As DNA, the CDR3 is TGTGCCAGCAGGAGAGGGGGGACGGACTACAATGAGCAGTTCTTC.

This clonotype was picked up many times. The chain joins TRBV27 to TRBJ2-1; TRBD1 matches 7 bases. Germline V gives CDR1 MNHEY, CDR2 SMNVEV (reference sequence). With 3 bases clipped from V and 5 bases from J, the junction kept 16 bases outside the gene matches. The CDR3 spans 18 residues. The chain's CDR3 is CASSFNPSTGSPDNEQFF. In DNA form, the CDR3 reads TGTGCCAGCAGTTTTAACCCTTCGACAGGGTCCCCGGACAATGAGCAGTTCTTC.

The chain couples TRBV20-1 to TRBJ2-3, with D tentatively TRBD1 (5 bases). Germline CDR1 and CDR2: DFQATT and SNEGSKA (reference sequence). This CDR3 has 14 residues. With 4 bases removed from V and 0 bases from J, the gap between germline ends came to 11 bases. The CDR3 sequence: CSATRQSSTDTQYF. The DNA for the CDR3 is TGCAGTGCTACCCGACAGAGCAGCACAGATACGCAGTATTTT.

The V call is TRBV20-1, the J call TRBJ2-1; D is unresolved. The CDR3 totals 12 residues. The germline V gene encodes CDR1 DFQATT and CDR2 SNEGSKA (reference sequence). The germline V and J ends were trimmed by 2 bases and 4 bases, with 6 bases remaining between them. CDR3: CSARRRYNEQFF. The CDR3 coding sequence is TGCAGTGCTAGAAGGCGGTACAATGAGCAGTTCTTC.

This clonotype was observed many times. The chain links TRBV20-1 to TRBJ2-7, with 14 bases lining up with TRBD2. The CDR3 runs to 14 residues. J was trimmed by 7 bases and V by 5 bases; bases with no gene match: 7. CDR1 DFQATT and CDR2 SNEGSKA come from the germline V gene (reference sequence). The CDR3: CSARWTSGGLEQYF. The CDR3 DNA is TGCAGTGCTCGCTGGACTAGCGGGGGGTTGGAGCAGTACTTC.

The table lists this clonotype with many counts. J is TRBJ2-4 and V is TRBV20-1, with D perhaps TRBD1 (6 bases). The CDR3 contains 12 residues. Germline CDR1 DFQATT, CDR2 SNEGSKA (reference sequence). The V end lost 5 bases, the J end lost 6 bases, and 11 bases lay between the germline ends. The CDR3 spells CSAGGGRNIQYF. CDR3 nucleotide sequence: TGCAGTGCTGGTGGGGGCCGAAACATTCAGTACTTC.

This clonotype showed up many times. V is TRBV5-1 and J is TRBJ2-7; 7 bases agree with TRBD1. The germline V gene encodes CDR1 SGHRS and CDR2 YFSETQ. After removal of 4 bases from V and 2 bases from J, the junction contained 6 bases not matched to a gene. CDR3 length equals 14 residues. The DNA of the CDR3 is TGCGCCAGCAGCACCGGGACAGAGACCTACGAGCAGTACTTC. It yields the protein CASSTGTETYEQYF.